One and the same sample provided the 27 T cell receptor beta chains below, sequenced in a study of cytomegalovirus exposure and HLA in healthy donors (dated by TCRdb to the late 2010s). The library was built by means of the immunoSEQ multiplex PCR assay. For the multiplex PCR, a mixture combining 60 forward primers for TCR Vbeta segments and 13 reverse primers for TCR Jbeta segments was used. This is the immuneACCESS table as TCRdb keeps it, with only in-frame sequences that have V and J called. A part of the clones is gone; compared with another copy, unresolved V genes explain less than half, and the rest is unexplained. This sample holds some 150,000 clones; approximately 68% were observed only once. The ten largest clonotypes hold about 4.5% of the sample. The sequencing sample was made of PBMCs. The source of these receptors is a man aged 55 to 70 in good health and CMV-seronegative.

This clone was seen just once. The chain carries TRBV18 and TRBJ1-1; 8 bases align to TRBD1. Looked up from germline, CDR1 is KGHSH and CDR2 is LQKENI. The CDR3 consists of 15 residues. Losses at the gene ends were 3 bases for V and 1 base for J; bases not matched to a gene: 4. CDR3 sequence reads: CASSPQGTGNTEAFF. CDR3 sequence (DNA): TGTGCCAGCTCACCCCAGGGGACAGGGAACACTGAAGCTTTCTTT.

This clone was observed a few times. This chain joins TRBV28 and TRBJ2-5, with 8 nucleotides matching TRBD2. The V gene end was trimmed by 4 bases and the J gene end by 4 bases; junction bases not matched to a gene: 8. CDR1 and CDR2 from the germline V gene are MDHEN and SYDVKM. CDR3 length equals 15 residues. Written as DNA, the CDR3 is TGTGCCAGCAGTTCCCTCGGAGCGGGAGCAGAGACCCAGTACTTC. This encodes CASSSLGAGAETQYF.

The chain joins TRBV19 to TRBJ2-3, with 7 bases fitting TRBD2. CDR3 length: 17 amino acids. V was pared by 5 bases and J by 3 bases, with 14 bases of the junction left unmatched. The germline CDR1 and CDR2 sequences are LNHDA and SQIVND (reference sequence). The CDR3 sequence is CASSYPYWGGRTDTQYF. Written as DNA, the CDR3 is TGTGCCAGTAGTTACCCTTATTGGGGGGGAAGAACAGATACGCAGTATTTT.

In DNA, the CDR3 is TGTGCCAGGGCCGAAACCGGGATAGCCGGGGAGCTGTTTTTT. The encoded protein is CARAETGIAGELFF. This rearrangement joins TRBV27 to TRBJ2-2, with TRBD2 as a possible D gene (5 bases). The germline V gene encodes CDR1 MNHEY and CDR2 SMNVEV (reference sequence). This CDR3 contains 14 residues. V shed 9 bases and J shed 6 bases, with 17 bases lying between them.

This clone was detected a few times. The rearrangement uses TRBV7-3 and TRBJ2-2; 8 nucleotides align to TRBD2. Germline loops: CDR1 SGHTA, CDR2 FQGTGA. V dropped 5 bases and J dropped 4; count of bases not matched to a gene: 9. CDR3 length: 16 residues. The DNA for the CDR3 is TGTGCCAGCAGCCCAACACCTACTAGCGGCACCGGGGAGCTGTTTTTT. It is translated as CASSPTPTSGTGELFF.

The chain uses TRBV19 and TRBJ2-2; TRBD2 agrees at 9 bases. The CDR3 is made up of 16 amino acids. V dropped 5 bases and J dropped 7; count of bases not matched to a gene: 11. Looked up from germline, CDR1 is LNHDA and CDR2 is SQIVND (reference sequence). The CDR3: CASSLLAGELGGELFF. The CDR3 DNA follows: TGTGCCAGTAGTCTATTAGCGGGAGAACTTGGCGGGGAGCTGTTTTTT.

The chain uses TRBV28 and TRBJ2-2, with 7 bases aligning to TRBD1. Per the germline V gene, CDR1 is MDHEN and CDR2 is SYDVKM. V lost 5 bases to trimming and J lost 4 bases; unmatched junction nucleotides: 13. The length of the CDR3 is 17 residues. The CDR3 DNA is TGTGCCAGCAGTATGCCCCATCCGACAGGGACCACCGGGGAGCTGTTTTTT. Translating gives CASSMPHPTGTTGELFF.

The table lists this clone with a count of one. The chain joins TRBV6-1 to TRBJ1-3; no clear D gene. Looked up from germline, CDR1 is MNHNS and CDR2 is SASEGT. This CDR3 comprises 15 residues. V lost 6 bases and J lost 0, with 12 bases in between. The CDR3 reads CASRRDKSSGNTIYF. In nucleotides, the CDR3 is TGTGCCAGCAGACGAGACAAGAGCTCTGGAAACACCATATATTTT.

This rearrangement joins TRBV5-1 to TRBJ2-7, with 8 bases identical to TRBD1. This CDR3 is built from 15 residues. Germline V gene sequence: CDR1 SGHRS, CDR2 YFSETQ. V lost 0 bases, J lost 8 bases, and 10 bases stayed unmatched. This CDR3 is CASSLEVQGAGKQYF. DNA for the CDR3: TGCGCCAGCAGCTTGGAAGTGCAGGGGGCAGGGAAGCAGTACTTC.

The chain combines TRBV27 with TRBJ2-7; perhaps TRBD2 as D (5 bases). Germline V CDR1 and CDR2: MNHEY, SMNVEV (reference sequence). V was trimmed by 10 bases and J by 0 bases, leaving 16 bases between them. This CDR3 is 14 amino acids long. The CDR3 sequence is CATSGLPSSYEQYF. The CDR3, as DNA: TGTGCCACCAGCGGCTTACCTAGCTCCTACGAGCAGTACTTC.

This clone has only a few counts. This chain links TRBV5-6 with TRBJ1-1, with TRBD1 matching 7 bases. The CDR3 contains 14 residues. With V trimmed by 2 bases and J by 0 bases, 1 base remained unmatched. Germline CDR1 reads SGHDT; CDR2 reads YYEEEE. CDR3 DNA sequence: TGTGCCAGCAGCTTCGACAGGGTGAACACTGAAGCTTTCTTT. It is translated as CASSFDRVNTEAFF.

The chain carries TRBV5-1 and TRBJ2-2; a possible D gene is TRBD2 (5 bases). CDR3 size: 14 residues. V shed 1 base and J shed 6 bases, with 10 bases lying between them. CDR1 and CDR2 from the germline V gene are SGHRS and YFSETQ. The CDR3 nucleotides read TGCGCCAGCAGCTTGCCTAGCCGGGCCGGGGAGCTGTTTTTT. This encodes CASSLPSRAGELFF.

This chain connects TRBV6-1 to TRBJ2-7, with 8 bases matching TRBD1. This CDR3 is 15 amino acids long. The germline V gene has CDR1 MNHNS and CDR2 SASEGT. The CDR3 coding sequence is TGTGCTACAGGGATCCAGGGGGACAGGTCCTACGAGCAGTACTTC. This translates into CATGIQGDRSYEQYF.

The rearrangement joins TRBV2 to TRBJ1-2, with 9 positions matching TRBD1. CDR3 length equals 15 residues. Germline CDR1 is SNHLY and CDR2 is FYNNEI. The junction had 14 bases not matched to a gene; V was cut back by 6 bases and J by 9 bases. The CDR3 DNA is TGTGCCAGCAGCCCCCGGGGGGACAGGGCGCTGAGCTACACCTTC. Amino acid sequence: CASSPRGDRALSYTF.

This rearrangement joins TRBV28 to TRBJ2-1; D is uncertain. CDR1 is MDHEN and CDR2 is SYDVKM in the germline V gene. This CDR3 spans 15 amino acids. The V end lost 2 bases, the J end lost 5 bases, and 13 bases lay between the germline ends. The CDR3 protein is CASSLGFLEDNEQFF. The CDR3 region has the DNA TGTGCCAGCAGTTTAGGGTTTCTAGAAGACAATGAGCAGTTCTTC.

The rearrangement joins TRBV28 to TRBJ2-7; D is perhaps TRBD2 (6 bases). Germline V gene sequence: CDR1 MDHEN, CDR2 SYDVKM. The CDR3 has 17 amino acids. Trimming took off 4 bases at V and 3 bases at J, with 22 bases between the two ends. The CDR3 DNA follows: TGTGCCAGCAGTTCACAGTTCCCTAGGGACTTCCACTACGAGCAGTACTTC. This codes for CASSSQFPRDFHYEQYF.

This clone was detected a few times. The rearrangement links TRBV29-1 to TRBJ1-2; 8 bases map to TRBD1. The V and J ends lost 0 bases and 8 bases, in that order; junction bases with no gene match: 11. Per the germline V gene, CDR1 is SQVTM and CDR2 is ANQGSEA. The CDR3 has 15 residues. In DNA, the CDR3 is TGCAGCGTTGAAGATGTTACAGGGGGGGGAGGAGGCTACACCTTC. Amino acid sequence: CSVEDVTGGGGGYTF.

This clone has more than one count but fewer than ten. The chain has TRBV4-1 and TRBJ1-4, with a possible D match to TRBD1 (6 bases). Looked up from germline, CDR1 is MGHRA and CDR2 is YSYEKL. This CDR3 contains 15 residues. V lost 4 bases to trimming and J lost 0 bases, with 9 bases between them. The CDR3 loop is CASSLRTATNEKLFF. In DNA, the CDR3 is TGCGCCAGCAGCCTGCGGACAGCAACTAATGAAAAACTGTTTTTT.

In this sample, this clone turned up a few times. The chain joins TRBV6-6 to TRBJ2-3; TRBD2 agrees at 7 bases. The CDR3 is made up of 16 amino acids. Germline V gene sequence: CDR1 MNHNY, CDR2 SVGAGI (reference sequence). The V gene end was trimmed by 2 bases and the J gene end by 2 bases; junction bases not matched to a gene: 7. CDR3: CASSYGGSTSTDTQYF. CDR3 nucleotide sequence: TGTGCCAGCAGTTACGGCGGGAGCACCTCCACAGATACGCAGTATTTT.

The chain uses TRBV18 and TRBJ2-1, with 8 bases matching TRBD1. With V trimmed by 1 base and J by 4 bases, 3 bases remained unmatched. Per germline, CDR1 KGHSH and CDR2 LQKENI. This CDR3 comprises 15 residues. CDR3 nucleotides: TGTGCCAGCTCACCACGGGGACAGGAGTACAATGAGCAGTTCTTC. This encodes CASSPRGQEYNEQFF.

V gene TRBV11-3 combines with J gene TRBJ2-2; 9 nucleotides line up with TRBD2. CDR1 and CDR2 from the germline V gene are SGHNT and YENEEA. The CDR3 contains 13 residues. V trimming: 9 bases; J trimming: 5 bases; junction bases outside the gene matches: 4. This chain's CDR3 is CASKRGATGELFF. Here the CDR3 DNA reads TGTGCCAGTAAGCGGGGGGCGACCGGGGAGCTGTTTTTT.

This clone was seen only a few times. V gene TRBV9 combines with J gene TRBJ2-7; TRBD2 matches 10 bases. This CDR3 contains 17 residues. Germline lookup yields CDR1 SGDLS and CDR2 YYNGEE. With V trimmed by 0 bases and J by 4 bases, 10 bases remained unmatched. CDR3 coding DNA: TGTGCCAGCAGCGTAGGACCCGCTAGCGGGAGATATTACGAGCAGTACTTC. Amino acid sequence: CASSVGPASGRYYEQYF.

This clone occurred a few times. The rearrangement joins TRBV5-1 to TRBJ2-1; 10 positions agree with TRBD2. Germline loops: CDR1 SGHRS, CDR2 YFSETQ. Trimming took 4 bases from V and 6 from J; bases not matched to a gene: 7. The CDR3 runs 15 residues. The CDR3: CASSTSGTSVNEQFF. As DNA, the CDR3 is TGCGCCAGCAGCACTTCCGGGACTAGCGTCAATGAGCAGTTCTTC.

The chain links TRBV19 to TRBJ1-2, with 7 nucleotides matching TRBD1. The trim removed 5 bases at V and 8 bases at J, leaving 8 bases unmatched. The CDR3 totals 13 residues. Looked up from germline, CDR1 is LNHDA and CDR2 is SQIVND (reference sequence). CDR3 loop: CASSFTGEDGYTF. The CDR3 region has the DNA TGTGCCAGTAGTTTCACAGGGGAGGACGGCTACACCTTC.

The rearrangement links TRBV4-1 to TRBJ2-7, with 8 bases that match TRBD2. The CDR3 extends over 18 amino acids. V was pared by 2 bases and J by 0 bases, with 12 bases of the junction left unmatched. Per the germline V gene, CDR1 is MGHRA and CDR2 is YSYEKL. CDR3 sequence: CASSQTHPPGTSSYEQYF. The CDR3 coding sequence is TGCGCCAGCAGCCAAACCCATCCTCCCGGGACTAGCTCCTACGAGCAGTACTTC.

This clone came up a few times. The chain carries TRBV11-2 and TRBJ2-2; D is unclear. Trimming took off 1 base at V and 7 bases at J, with 7 bases between the two ends. Germline CDR1 and CDR2: SGHAT and FQNNGV. This CDR3 is built from 13 residues. The CDR3 protein is CASSLVVSGELFF. CDR3 coding DNA: TGTGCCAGCAGCTTAGTAGTTAGCGGGGAGCTGTTTTTT. Variable domain in full (rest from reference TRBV11-2 and TRBJ2-2): EAGVAQSPRYKIIEKRQSVAFWCNPISGHATLYWYQQILGQGPKLLIQFQNNGVVDDSQLPKDRFSAERLKGVDSTLKIQPAKLEDSAVYLCASSLVVSGELFFGEGSRLTVL.

This chain links TRBV7-6 with TRBJ2-5; 8 positions agree with TRBD1. The CDR3 is 16 residues long. From germline, CDR1 is SGHVS and CDR2 FNYEAQ. V was pared by 1 base and J by 0 bases, with 4 bases of the junction left unmatched. CDR3 region: CASSLGGQGHQETQYF. CDR3 in DNA: TGTGCCAGCAGCTTAGGCGGACAGGGCCACCAAGAGACCCAGTACTTC. Based on the CDR3 plus reference TRBV7-6 and TRBJ2-5, the full variable domain is GAGVSQSPRYKVTKRGQDVALRCDPISGHVSLYWYRQALGQGPEFLTYFNYEAQQDKSGLPNDRFSAERPEGSISTLTIQRTEQRDSAMYRCASSLGGQGHQETQYFGPGTRLLVL.